Below, 13 T cell receptor beta chains from the same sample are listed, as sequenced in a study of CD8+ T cells in alopecia areata. Treatment described: oral pan-JAK inhibitor, 5-10 mg twice daily. Extracted from the samples, RNA was reverse transcribed into cDNA to serve as the sequencing template. Clones were read by immunoSEQ multiplex PCR, and TCRdb kept only the in-frame ones, dropping some. The table lists about 210,000 clones, 35% to 40% of them singletons. The sequencing here drew on CD4+ T cells sorted from blood, taken between weeks 30 and 35, from a patient treated with tofacitinib. These receptors all come from a human donor with alopecia areata.

The CDR3 nucleotides are TGTGCCTGGAGTCCGCAGGGAATGAGGGGTGAAAAACTGTTTTTT. Translating it yields CAWSPQGMRGEKLFF. The chain recombines TRBV30 with TRBJ1-4; a possible D gene is TRBD1 (5 bases). CDR1 and CDR2 from the germline V gene are GTSNPN and SVGIG (reference sequence). Trimming took off 2 bases at V and 7 bases at J, with 17 bases between the two ends. CDR3 length equals 15 residues.

This clone was counted only a few times. The V gene is TRBV10-1, the J gene TRBJ2-3, with unresolved D. The germline V gene has CDR1 WNHNN and CDR2 SYGVQD (reference sequence). Trimming pared 4 bases from V and 4 bases from J, leaving 6 bases between. This CDR3 has 12 amino acids. The CDR3 protein is CASSGNADTQYF. CDR3 coding DNA: TGCGCCAGCAGTGGAAACGCAGATACGCAGTATTTT.

The chain links TRBV4-1 to TRBJ2-7; possibly TRBD1 or TRBD2 for D (6 bases each). The V gene's germline CDR1 is MGHRA and CDR2 YSYEKL. Trimming cost V 0 bases and J 3 bases, with 15 bases left between them. The CDR3 is 16 residues long. The CDR3 DNA sequence: TGCGCCAGCAGCCAAGAACGTATAGGGGGGATCTACGAGCAGTACTTC. It codes for CASSQERIGGIYEQYF.

In this sample, this clone turned up many times. The chain joins TRBV10-3 to TRBJ2-7, with 10 bases aligning to TRBD2. J was trimmed by 0 bases and V by 10 bases; bases with no gene match: 15. The V gene's germline CDR1 is ENHRY and CDR2 SYGVKD. The CDR3 is 17 residues long. CDR3 sequence: CATRGGSGRARSYEQYF. CDR3 bases: TGTGCCACCCGGGGGGGAAGCGGGAGGGCCCGCTCCTACGAGCAGTACTTC.

The rearrangement joins TRBV6-5 to TRBJ1-5, with 7 bases fitting TRBD1. Germline CDR1 MNHEY, CDR2 SVGAGI. The CDR3 loop spans 13 amino acids. V shed 6 bases, J shed 5 bases, and the junction held 4 bases outside the gene matches. This CDR3 reads CASSRTGDQPQHF. The CDR3 DNA sequence: TGTGCCAGCAGCCGGACAGGAGATCAGCCCCAGCATTTT.

The chain is built from TRBV6-5 and TRBJ1-1, with TRBD1 matching over 8 bases. This CDR3 is 15 amino acids long. The germline CDR1 and CDR2 sequences are MNHEY and SVGAGI. With 7 bases clipped from V and 3 bases from J, the junction kept 10 bases outside the gene matches. Here the CDR3 reads CASKAGGVRYTEAFF. CDR3 DNA sequence: TGTGCCAGCAAAGCAGGGGGCGTGAGGTACACTGAAGCTTTCTTT.

J is TRBJ2-3 and V is TRBV5-6; no definite D call. CDR3 length equals 13 residues. The germline V gene encodes CDR1 SGHDT and CDR2 YYEEEE. Trimming took 3 bases from V and 12 from J, leaving 17 bases between them. DNA of the CDR3: TGTGCCAGCAGCTCCGGTCCCGAGAAGATCCAGTATTTT. Its translation: CASSSGPEKIQYF.

The chain couples TRBV27 to TRBJ1-5; TRBD1 is a possible D gene (5 bases). The CDR3 has 15 residues. Germline CDR1 and CDR2: MNHEY and SMNVEV (reference sequence). Trimming cost V 6 bases and J 7 bases, with 19 bases left between them. CDR3 DNA sequence: TGTGCCAGCAGACCTGAGAGGGGTGGAGGGCAGCCCCAGCATTTT. Its translation: CASRPERGGGQPQHF.

About this clone: Other DNA variants within this sample encode the same CDR3. The rearrangement uses TRBV29-1 and TRBJ1-1; D not resolved. Germline values: CDR1 SQVTM, CDR2 ANQGSEA. The CDR3 extends over 13 amino acids. Trimming left V 4 bases short and J 2 bases short, with 11 bases between. CDR3 sequence (DNA): TGCAGCGTTGCCGGGCGCTCTAACACTGAAGCTTTCTTT. Translation: CSVAGRSNTEAFF.

This clone appeared a single time. The chain recombines TRBV27 with TRBJ2-3; no firm D call. Germline V gives CDR1 MNHEY, CDR2 SMNVEV (reference sequence). The ends were cut back, 2 bases at V and 8 bases at J, with 14 bases in the middle. The CDR3 runs 14 residues. CDR3 coding DNA: TGTGCCAGCAGTTTAAATTCTTGGTCGACTACGCAGTATTTT. It yields the protein CASSLNSWSTTQYF.

For the CDR3, the DNA is TGTGCCAGCAGCCCCTCAAATACCGGGCGGGGCGTCTACAATGAGCAGTTCTTC. This sequence encodes CASSPSNTGRGVYNEQFF. J is TRBJ2-1 and V is TRBV7-6, with a weak D call TRBD2 (6 bases). This CDR3 spans 18 amino acids. Germline-derived CDR1 and CDR2 are SGHVS and FNYEAQ. Trimming left V 5 bases short and J 3 bases short, with 23 bases between.

This clone has only a few counts. This chain joins TRBV20-1 and TRBJ1-2, with TRBD1 matching over 8 bases. The length of the CDR3 is 10 residues. The V gene's germline CDR1 is DFQATT and CDR2 SNEGSKA (reference sequence). Trimming cost V 4 bases and J 14 bases; bases outside gene matches: 6. For the CDR3, the DNA is TGCAGTGCTAAGACCGGGACAGGAACCTTC. Its protein is CSAKTGTGTF.

This clone has only a few counts. This chain uses TRBV6-4 with TRBJ2-1, with TRBD2 matching over 8 bases. This CDR3 has 14 amino acids. Germline V gene data show CDR1 as MRHNA and CDR2 as SNTAGT. J was trimmed by 0 bases and V by 5 bases; bases with no gene match: 0. The CDR3 is CASSSGSSYNEQFF. In nucleotides, the CDR3 is TGTGCCAGCAGTAGCGGGAGCTCCTACAATGAGCAGTTCTTC.